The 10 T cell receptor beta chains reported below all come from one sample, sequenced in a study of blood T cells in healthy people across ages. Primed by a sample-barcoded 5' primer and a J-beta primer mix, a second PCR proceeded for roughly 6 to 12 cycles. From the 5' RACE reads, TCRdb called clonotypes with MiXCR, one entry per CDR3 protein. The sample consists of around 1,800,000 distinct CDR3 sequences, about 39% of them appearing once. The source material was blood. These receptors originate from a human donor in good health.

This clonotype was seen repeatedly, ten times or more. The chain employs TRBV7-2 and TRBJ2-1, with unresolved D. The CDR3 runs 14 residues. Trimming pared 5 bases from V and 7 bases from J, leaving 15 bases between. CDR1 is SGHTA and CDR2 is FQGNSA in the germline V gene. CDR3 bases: TGTGCCAGCAGCCTTGCGATGGGCCTGAATGAGCAGTTCTTC. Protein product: CASSLAMGLNEQFF. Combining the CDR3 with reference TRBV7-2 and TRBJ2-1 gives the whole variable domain GAGVSQSPSNKVTEKGKDVELRCDPISGHTALYWYRQSLGQGLEFLIYFQGNSAPDKSGLPSDRFSAERTGGSVSTLTIQRTQQEDSAVYLCASSLAMGLNEQFFGPGTRLTVL.

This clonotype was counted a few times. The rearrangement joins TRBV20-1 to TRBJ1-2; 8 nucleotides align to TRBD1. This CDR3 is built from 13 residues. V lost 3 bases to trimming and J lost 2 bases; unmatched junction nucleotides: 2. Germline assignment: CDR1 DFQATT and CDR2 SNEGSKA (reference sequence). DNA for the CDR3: TGCAGTGCTAGGAGACAGGGGAACTATGGCTACACCTTC. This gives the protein CSARRQGNYGYTF.

The CDR3 coding sequence is TGCAGTGCTAGAGAGAGGGCTAGCGGGGCTGGGGCCAACGTCCTGACTTTC. Translating gives CSARERASGAGANVLTF. The chain recombines TRBV20-1 with TRBJ2-6; 9 nucleotides match TRBD2. CDR3 size: 17 residues. V was pared by 0 bases and J by 2 bases, with 5 bases of the junction left unmatched. Germline CDR1 and CDR2: DFQATT and SNEGSKA (reference sequence).

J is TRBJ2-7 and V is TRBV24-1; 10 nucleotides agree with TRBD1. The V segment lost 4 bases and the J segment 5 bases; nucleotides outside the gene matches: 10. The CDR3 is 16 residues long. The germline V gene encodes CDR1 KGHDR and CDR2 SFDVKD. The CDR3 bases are TGTGCCACCAGTGACCCCCAACGACAGGGGGCGGACGAGCAGTACTTC. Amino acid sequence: CATSDPQRQGADEQYF.

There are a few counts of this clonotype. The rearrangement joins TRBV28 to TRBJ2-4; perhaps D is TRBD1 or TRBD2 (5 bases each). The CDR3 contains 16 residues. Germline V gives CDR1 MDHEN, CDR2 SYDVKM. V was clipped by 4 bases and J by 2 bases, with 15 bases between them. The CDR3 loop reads CASSWGSLPPKNIQYF. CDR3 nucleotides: TGTGCCAGCAGTTGGGGGTCCCTCCCTCCCAAAAACATTCAGTACTTC.

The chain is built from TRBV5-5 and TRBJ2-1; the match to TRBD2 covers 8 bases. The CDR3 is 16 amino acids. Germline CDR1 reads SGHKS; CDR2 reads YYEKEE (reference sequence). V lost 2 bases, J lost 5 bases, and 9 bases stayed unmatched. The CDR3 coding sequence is TGTGCCAGCAGCTTTCAGTACCCGGGAGGGGACAATGAGCAGTTCTTC. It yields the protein CASSFQYPGGDNEQFF.

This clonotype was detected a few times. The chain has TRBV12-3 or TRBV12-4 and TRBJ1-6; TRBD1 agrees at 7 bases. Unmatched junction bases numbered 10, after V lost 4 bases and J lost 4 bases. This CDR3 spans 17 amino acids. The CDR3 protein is CASSSRTGGVYNSPLHF. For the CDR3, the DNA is TGTGCCAGCAGTTCCCGGACAGGCGGAGTATATAATTCACCCCTCCACTTT.

The CDR3 is CASSLKIDSSYEQYF. CDR3 in DNA: TGTGCCAGCAGTTTAAAAATCGACAGTTCCTACGAGCAGTACTTC. The chain has TRBV28 and TRBJ2-7; a weak D match, TRBD1 (5 bases). Germline CDR1 is MDHEN and CDR2 is SYDVKM. The CDR3 spans 15 residues. Trimming took 2 bases from V and 1 from J, leaving 12 bases between them. Using reference TRBV28 and TRBJ2-7 for the parts outside the CDR3, the full variable domain is DVKVTQSSRYLVKRTGEKVFLECVQDMDHENMFWYRQDPGLGLRLIYFSYDVKMKEKGDIPEGYSVSREKKERFSLILESASTNQTSMYLCASSLKIDSSYEQYFGPGTRLTVT.

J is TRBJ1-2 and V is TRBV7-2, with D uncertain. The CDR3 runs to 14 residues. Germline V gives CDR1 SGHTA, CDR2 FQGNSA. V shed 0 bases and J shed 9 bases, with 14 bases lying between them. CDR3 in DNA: TGTGCCAGCAGCTTAGCTGTTGCTTTGTATAGCTACACCTTC. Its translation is CASSLAVALYSYTF.

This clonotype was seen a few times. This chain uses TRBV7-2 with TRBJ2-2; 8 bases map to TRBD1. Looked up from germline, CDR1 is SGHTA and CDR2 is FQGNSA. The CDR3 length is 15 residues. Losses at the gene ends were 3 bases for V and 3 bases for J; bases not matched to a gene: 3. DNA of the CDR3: TGTGCCAGCAGCTTTAGGACAGGGTACACCGGGGAGCTGTTTTTT. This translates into CASSFRTGYTGELFF. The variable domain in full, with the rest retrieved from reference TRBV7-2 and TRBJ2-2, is GAGVSQSPSNKVTEKGKDVELRCDPISGHTALYWYRQSLGQGLEFLIYFQGNSAPDKSGLPSDRFSAERTGGSVSTLTIQRTQQEDSAVYLCASSFRTGYTGELFFGEGSRLTVL.